The rows below give T cell receptor beta chains drawn from one sample of a study of CD8 T cells in ankylosing spondylitis. TCRdb ran MiXCR on the 5' RACE reads and lists one entry per CDR3 protein. The profile shows about 110,000 distinct CDR3 sequences, less than 25% of them singletons. The material sequenced was synovial fluid, either unsorted or a sorted T cell fraction (not recorded which). The receptors stem from a male donor with ankylosing spondylitis. CDR3s include the opening cysteine and the closing phenylalanine or tryptophan. A D gene is named only where the DNA matches it firmly. Not every row has a clone size; where given, it reads once, few, many or a size class.

J gene,clone size,V gene,D gene,CDR3 protein,CDR3 DNA
TRBJ1-2,NA,TRBV6-2/TRBV6-3,NA,CASSYTSTAPNGYTF,TGTGCCAGCAGTTACACTTCGACAGCACCCAATGGCTACACCTTC
TRBJ2-7,NA,TRBV5-6,TRBD2,CASSPGLAALYEQYF,TGTGCCAGCAGCCCTGGACTAGCGGCCCTCTACGAGCAGTACTTC
TRBJ2-3,NA,TRBV5-1,NA,CASSPWDGPSTDTQYF,TGCGCCAGCAGCCCCTGGGACGGTCCAAGCACAGATACGCAGTATTTT
TRBJ2-5,NA,TRBV28,NA,CASSAGSETQYF,TGTGCCAGCAGCGCAGGGAGCGAGACCCAGTACTTC
TRBJ2-3,many,TRBV20-1,NA,CSAPRSKRGTDTQYF,TGCAGTGCTCCCCGGAGCAAACGGGGCACAGATACGCAGTATTTT
TRBJ1-1,NA,TRBV27,NA,CASGRQGNTEAFF,TGTGCCAGCGGTCGTCAGGGGAACACTGAAGCTTTCTTT
TRBJ1-1,few,TRBV7-8,NA,CASSLADNTEAFF,TGTGCCAGCAGCTTAGCCGATAACACTGAAGCTTTCTTT
TRBJ1-2,few,TRBV6-1,TRBD1,CASRRDRGRPGYTF,TGTGCCAGCAGACGCGACAGGGGGCGGCCCGGCTACACCTTC
TRBJ2-2,NA,TRBV10-3,NA,CAIPQESNTGELFF,TGTGCCATCCCCCAGGAGTCGAACACCGGGGAGCTGTTTTTT
TRBJ2-1,NA,TRBV19,NA,CASSEGGPRQFF,TGTGCCAGTAGTGAAGGCGGCCCTCGTCAGTTCTTC
TRBJ1-1,few,TRBV3-1,NA,CASRPGQPMNTEAFF,TGTGCCAGCAGACCCGGACAGCCGATGAACACTGAAGCTTTCTTT
TRBJ2-7,NA,TRBV29-1,NA,CSVYRDGSYEQYF,TGCAGCGTTTACCGGGACGGTTCCTACGAGCAGTACTTC
TRBJ2-1,once,TRBV4-2,NA,CASTRGTSGPNEQFF,TGTGCCAGCACCAGGGGGACTAGTGGACCCAATGAGCAGTTCTTC
TRBJ2-5,few,TRBV20-1,NA,CSVTSGLEGETQYF,TGCAGTGTTACATCCGGGCTGGAAGGGGAGACCCAGTACTTC
TRBJ2-1,many,TRBV28,TRBD2,CASSPGTSGWSPNEQFF,TGTGCCAGCAGTCCCGGGACTAGCGGGTGGTCCCCGAATGAGCAGTTCTTC
TRBJ1-5,NA,TRBV21-1,NA,CARLVTDYSNQPQHF,TGTGCCAGATTAGTAACAGATTACAGCAATCAGCCCCAGCATTTT
TRBJ2-3,many,TRBV4-1,TRBD1,CASSQGGQGNTQYF,TGCGCCAGCAGCCAAGGGGGACAGGGGAATACGCAGTATTTT
TRBJ1-2,many,TRBV5-1,TRBD1,CASSPDRGNYGYTF,TGCGCCAGCAGCCCTGACAGGGGAAACTATGGCTACACCTTC
TRBJ2-5,NA,TRBV5-1,TRBD2,CASSVAGGGETQYF,TGCGCCAGCAGCGTAGCGGGAGGAGGGGAGACCCAGTACTTC
TRBJ2-3,many,TRBV27,TRBD2,CASSSWTSGTLTQYF,TGTGCCAGCAGTTCATGGACTAGCGGGACGCTGACGCAGTATTTT
TRBJ2-2,few,TRBV6-2/TRBV6-3,TRBD1,CASQDRATGELFF,TGTGCCAGCCAAGACAGGGCCACCGGGGAGCTGTTTTTT
TRBJ2-2,NA,TRBV6-2/TRBV6-3,NA,CASSYDRQRPTGELFF,TGTGCCAGCAGTTACGATAGACAGCGGCCTACCGGGGAGCTGTTTTTT
TRBJ1-5,NA,TRBV7-2,NA,CASSLVSAQATQPQHF,TGTGCCAGCAGCTTAGTATCCGCGCAGGCGACTCAGCCCCAGCATTTT
TRBJ2-6,NA,TRBV7-9,TRBD1,CASSAPTGAGANVLTF,TGTGCCAGCAGCGCCCCTACAGGGGCCGGGGCCAACGTCCTGACTTTC
TRBJ2-1,NA,TRBV2,NA,CASREQQELEQFF,TGTGCCAGCAGGGAACAACAGGAGCTAGAGCAGTTCTTC
TRBJ2-7,NA,TRBV21-1,NA,CASSKGLSYEQYF,TGTGCCAGCAGCAAGGGACTCTCCTACGAGCAGTACTTC
TRBJ2-1,NA,TRBV3-1,NA,CASSLRLAYNEQFF,TGTGCCAGCAGCCTCAGGCTAGCATACAATGAGCAGTTCTTC
TRBJ2-1,many,TRBV29-1,TRBD2,CSGEQPSSGSSYNEQFF,TGCAGCGGGGAACAACCTTCTAGCGGCAGCTCCTACAATGAGCAGTTCTTC
TRBJ2-7,NA,TRBV28,TRBD1,CASSHWDRAYEQYF,TGTGCCAGCAGTCACTGGGACAGGGCCTACGAGCAGTACTTC
TRBJ2-5,many,TRBV28,TRBD1,CASSPPGQGARETQYF,TGTGCCAGCAGTCCACCGGGACAGGGGGCCCGAGAGACCCAGTACTTC
TRBJ2-1,many,TRBV20-1,TRBD1,CSAQQGYEQFF,TGCAGTGCACAACAGGGGTATGAGCAGTTCTTC
TRBJ1-1,NA,TRBV5-1,NA,CASSLAQGGTEAFF,TGCGCCAGCAGCTTGGCGCAGGGAGGCACTGAAGCTTTCTTT
TRBJ1-4,once,TRBV11-2,NA,CASSLARGGNEKLFF,TGTGCCAGCAGCTTAGCCAGGGGAGGTAATGAAAAACTGTTTTTT
TRBJ2-1,few,TRBV11-1,TRBD2,CASSLPGLAGGTSYNEQFF,TGTGCCAGCAGCTTACCGGGACTAGCGGGAGGGACCTCCTACAATGAGCAGTTCTTC
TRBJ2-3,NA,TRBV3-1,NA,CGSSQAGLEYF,TGTGGCAGCAGCCAAGCAGGGTTGGAGTATTTT
TRBJ2-1,few,TRBV27,TRBD1,CASSSAGTGGYNEQFF,TGTGCCAGCAGTTCCGCCGGGACAGGGGGCTACAATGAGCAGTTCTTC
TRBJ2-6,NA,TRBV7-9,NA,CASRYKVYSGANVLTF,TGTGCCAGCAGGTATAAGGTGTACTCTGGGGCCAACGTCCTGACTTTC
TRBJ2-2,few,TRBV10-3,TRBD2,CAIRSGRDTGELFF,TGTGCCATCCGTAGCGGGAGGGATACCGGGGAGCTGTTTTTT
TRBJ2-1,NA,TRBV20-1,TRBD1,CSARQGGSREQFF,TGCAGTGCCAGACAGGGGGGATCTCGTGAGCAGTTCTTC
TRBJ1-3,NA,TRBV5-1,NA,CASSLTSRNSGNTIYF,TGCGCCAGCAGCTTGACATCCCGAAACTCTGGAAACACCATATATTTT
TRBJ2-7,few,TRBV11-3,NA,CASSIDGGPYEQYF,TGTGCCAGCAGCATCGACGGGGGACCCTACGAGCAGTACTTC
TRBJ1-1,few,TRBV18,NA,CASSPPVKGTVNTEAFF,TGTGCCAGCTCACCACCGGTCAAGGGCACAGTTAACACTGAAGCTTTCTTT